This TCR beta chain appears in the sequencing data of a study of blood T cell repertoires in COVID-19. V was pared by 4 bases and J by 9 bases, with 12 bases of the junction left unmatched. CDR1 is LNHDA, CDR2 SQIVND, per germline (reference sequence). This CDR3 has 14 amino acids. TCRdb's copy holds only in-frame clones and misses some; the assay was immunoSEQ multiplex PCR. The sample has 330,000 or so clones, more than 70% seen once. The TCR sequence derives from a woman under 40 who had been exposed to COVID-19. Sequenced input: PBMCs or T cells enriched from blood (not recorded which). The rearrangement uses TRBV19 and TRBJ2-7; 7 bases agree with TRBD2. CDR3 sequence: CASSTRESMSAQYF. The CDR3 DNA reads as TGTGCCAGTAGTACGCGGGAGTCCATGAGCGCGCAGTACTTC.